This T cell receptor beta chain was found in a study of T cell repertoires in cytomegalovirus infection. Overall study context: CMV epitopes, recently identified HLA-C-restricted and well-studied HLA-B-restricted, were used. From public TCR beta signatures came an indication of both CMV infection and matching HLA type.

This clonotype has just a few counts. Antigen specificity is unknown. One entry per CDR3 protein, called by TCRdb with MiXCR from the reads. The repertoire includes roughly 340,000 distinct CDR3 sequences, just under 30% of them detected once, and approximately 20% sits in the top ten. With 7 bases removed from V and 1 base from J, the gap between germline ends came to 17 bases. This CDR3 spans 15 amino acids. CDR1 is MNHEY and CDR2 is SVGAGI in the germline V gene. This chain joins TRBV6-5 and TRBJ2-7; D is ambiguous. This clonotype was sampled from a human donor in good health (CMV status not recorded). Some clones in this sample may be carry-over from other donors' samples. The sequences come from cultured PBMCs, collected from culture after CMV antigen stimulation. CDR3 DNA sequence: TGTGCCAGCAAGTTACGCCGGCAATCGTCCTACGAGCAGTACTTC. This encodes CASKLRRQSSYEQYF.